This T cell receptor (beta chain) was captured in a study of identical twins. Study-wide findings and caveats: Excess twin sharing in beta out-of-frame sequences was weaker.

Many counts were recorded for this clonotype. Its cognate antigen is unknown. Template switching (which added a universal primer site) was used, and cDNA carried unique molecular identifiers. TCRdb used MiXCR to reprocess the 5' RACE reads, holding one entry per CDR3 protein. Of 200,000 to 250,000 distinct CDR3 sequences detected, approximately 10% appear once; the ten largest clones hold more than 8.5%. Looked up from germline, CDR1 is MNHEY and CDR2 is SVGAGI. Deletions cut 0 bases from V and 5 bases from J, with 10 bases between. This CDR3 is 14 amino acids long. Healthy Caucasians alone served as donors.

The source is a man aged 45-60 years in good health. This chain joins TRBV6-5 and TRBJ1-2; D gene uncertain. The sample comprised memory T cells sorted from blood. The CDR3 DNA follows: TGTGCCAGCAGTTACTCGATTTCGGGATATGGCTACACCTTC. Amino acid sequence: CASSYSISGYGYTF.